A single sample gave rise to the 27 T cell receptor beta chains below, sequenced in a study of early T cells in non-severe SARS-CoV-2 infection. TCRdb re-derived calls from the 5' RACE reads in MiXCR, one entry per CDR3 protein. The sample contains 35,000 to 45,000 distinct CDR3 sequences, 5% to 6.5% of which appear only once. Sequenced material: whole blood, taken at baseline. These receptors all come from an adult who was a healthcare worker with PCR-confirmed SARS-CoV-2 infection or an uninfected control (not recorded which).

This clonotype was recorded many times. The chain has TRBV7-6 and TRBJ2-2; weak D call: TRBD2 (5 bases). V gave up 1 base and J gave up 1 base, with 10 bases separating them. Germline-derived CDR1 and CDR2 are SGHVS and FNYEAQ. The CDR3 loop spans 16 amino acids. The CDR3 DNA reads TGTGCCAGCAGCTTAGGTAGCGTCGGGAACACCGGGGAGCTGTTTTTT. Translation: CASSLGSVGNTGELFF.

The chain employs TRBV9 and TRBJ2-1; 11 bases are shared with TRBD2. This CDR3 contains 16 residues. Per the germline V gene, CDR1 is SGDLS and CDR2 is YYNGEE. The V gene end was trimmed by 0 bases and the J gene end by 5 bases; junction bases not matched to a gene: 4. The CDR3 region is CASSVVAGGPNNEQFF. The CDR3 region has the DNA TGTGCCAGCAGCGTAGTAGCGGGGGGGCCAAACAATGAGCAGTTCTTC.

This clonotype showed up just a few times. The CDR3 is CASSPRLGQETQYF. The CDR3 DNA reads TGTGCCAGCTCACCTCGGTTGGGCCAAGAGACCCAGTACTTC. This chain connects TRBV18 to TRBJ2-5; D gene uncertain. This CDR3 is built from 14 residues. Germline V CDR1 and CDR2: KGHSH, LQKENI. V gave up 3 bases and J gave up 1 base, with 9 bases separating them.

This clonotype has more than one count but fewer than ten. The rearrangement uses TRBV12-3 or TRBV12-4 and TRBJ2-3; D is possibly TRBD2 (5 bases). With 3 bases removed from V and 3 bases from J, the gap between germline ends came to 13 bases. The CDR3 length is 15 residues. The CDR3 sequence is CASSFVLAVTDTQYF. CDR3 bases: TGTGCCAGCAGTTTTGTTCTAGCAGTTACAGATACGCAGTATTTT.

Many counts were recorded for this clonotype. The rearrangement links TRBV7-2 to TRBJ2-7, with 15 nucleotides matching TRBD2. The V segment lost 1 base and the J segment 2 bases; nucleotides outside the gene matches: 9. This CDR3 is built from 19 residues. Germline CDR1 SGHTA, CDR2 FQGNSA. CDR3 bases: TGTGCCAGCAGCTTAGGATACCCGGGACTAGCGGGGGGCCCCTACGAGCAGTACTTC. As protein: CASSLGYPGLAGGPYEQYF.

Ten or more counts support this clonotype. The genes are TRBV6-2 or TRBV6-3 and TRBJ2-3; 7 bases match TRBD1. Looked up from germline, CDR1 is MNHEY and CDR2 is SVGEGT. The V and J ends lost 4 bases and 2 bases, in that order; junction bases with no gene match: 12. The CDR3 loop spans 17 amino acids. The chain's CDR3 is CASSSPTTGRDTDTQYF. In nucleotides, the CDR3 is TGTGCCAGCAGTTCCCCTACGACAGGGCGAGACACAGATACGCAGTATTTT.

This clonotype was picked up many times. J is TRBJ1-3 and V is TRBV5-4; D unclear. The CDR3 length is 15 residues. V was shortened by 0 bases and J by 5 bases, with 12 bases between the two germline ends. Germline V gene data show CDR1 as SGHNT and CDR2 as YYREEE (reference sequence). The CDR3 here is CASSLDKGSRNTIYF. The CDR3 DNA is TGTGCCAGCAGCTTGGACAAGGGCTCCCGAAACACCATATATTTT.

There are a few counts of this clonotype. The rearrangement links TRBV7-6 to TRBJ2-5; D is unresolved. CDR3 size: 12 residues. V was clipped by 3 bases and J by 3 bases, with 5 bases between them. Germline V gene lookup returns CDR1 SGHVS and CDR2 FNYEAQ. The CDR3 sequence: CASSLGKETQYF. The CDR3 nucleotides read TGTGCCAGCAGCTTGGGGAAAGAGACCCAGTACTTC. The variable domain in full, completed from reference TRBV7-6 and TRBJ2-5, reads GAGVSQSPRYKVTKRGQDVALRCDPISGHVSLYWYRQALGQGPEFLTYFNYEAQQDKSGLPNDRFSAERPEGSISTLTIQRTEQRDSAMYRCASSLGKETQYFGPGTRLLVL.

This clonotype was picked up many times. The chain has TRBV6-1 and TRBJ2-7; 12 nucleotides agree with TRBD1. Germline V gene data show CDR1 as MNHNS and CDR2 as SASEGT. The V segment lost 5 bases and the J segment 0 bases; nucleotides outside the gene matches: 8. CDR3 length equals 17 residues. CDR3 protein: CASSWDRGLGGSYEQYF. For the CDR3, the DNA is TGTGCCAGCAGTTGGGACAGGGGGCTTGGAGGCTCCTACGAGCAGTACTTC.

In this sample, this clonotype turned up many times. The rearrangement joins TRBV12-3 or TRBV12-4 to TRBJ2-2, with 12 bases lining up with TRBD1. The CDR3 length is 16 residues. With V trimmed by 7 bases and J by 7 bases, 10 bases remained unmatched. The CDR3 sequence is CASNLGQGAVGGELFF. The CDR3 DNA is TGTGCCAGCAATCTGGGACAGGGGGCTGTGGGCGGGGAGCTGTTTTTT.

CDR3 DNA: TGTGCCAGCAGCTTGGGCAGGGGGTGGAACACTGAAGCTTTCTTT. Translation: CASSLGRGWNTEAFF. The rearrangement links TRBV11-1 to TRBJ1-1; 7 nucleotides align to TRBD1. The V gene's germline CDR1 is SGHAT and CDR2 FQDESV (reference sequence). CDR3 length: 15 residues. J lost 1 base, V lost 3 bases, and 5 bases had no gene match.

This chain links TRBV5-4 with TRBJ1-2, with a tentative D call TRBD1 (5 bases). Germline-derived CDR1 and CDR2 are SGHNT and YYREEE (reference sequence). V lost 4 bases and J 1 base, leaving 11 bases between the germline ends. This CDR3 contains 14 residues. CDR3: CASSPQGDNYGYTF. The CDR3 DNA sequence: TGTGCCAGCAGCCCGCAGGGAGATAACTATGGCTACACCTTC. The full variable domain, its missing parts supplied by reference TRBV5-4 and TRBJ1-2, is ETGVTQSPTHLIKTRGQQVTLRCSSQSGHNTVSWYQQALGQGPQFIFQYYREEENGRGNFPPRFSGLQFPNYSSELNVNALELDDSALYLCASSPQGDNYGYTFGSGTRLTVV.

On this clonotype itself: One end of the junction varies from germline; a read error may be responsible. The V gene is TRBV20-1, the J gene TRBJ2-7, with D possibly TRBD2 on 5 matching bases. Germline V gene sequence: CDR1 DFQATT, CDR2 SNEGSKA (reference sequence). This CDR3 is 13 amino acids long. CDR3 coding DNA: TGCATTGCTCGAGGGAGTATAGACTACGAGCAGTACTTC. Protein sequence: CIARGSIDYEQYF.

The V call is TRBV18, the J call TRBJ1-4; D remains unclear. CDR1 KGHSH and CDR2 LQKENI come from the germline V gene. The CDR3 is 15 amino acids. V was pared by 0 bases and J by 7 bases, with 12 bases between. CDR3 protein: CASSPPSAAGEKLFF. As DNA, the CDR3 is TGTGCCAGCTCACCACCATCGGCAGCGGGTGAAAAACTGTTTTTT.

This clonotype occurred many times. This sequence joins TRBV7-9 and TRBJ1-1; 7 nucleotides align to TRBD1. The CDR3 sequence is 16 residues long. The germline CDR1 and CDR2 sequences are SEHNR and FQNEAQ (reference sequence). V lost 1 base and J lost 4; bases outside the gene matches: 9. The DNA for the CDR3 is TGTGCCAGCAGCTTAGGACAGGGTTCGGGGGGCACTGAAGCTTTCTTT. Its protein is CASSLGQGSGGTEAFF.

This clonotype was seen ten or more times. The genes are TRBV10-3 and TRBJ1-2; D gene uncertain. The ends were cut back, 2 bases at V and 2 bases at J, with 6 bases in the middle. CDR1 and CDR2 (germline): ENHRY, SYGVKD. The CDR3 is made up of 13 amino acids. The CDR3 is CAISETPNYGYTF. The DNA of the CDR3 is TGTGCCATCAGTGAGACACCCAACTATGGCTACACCTTC.

The genes are TRBV10-2 and TRBJ1-1; D call uncertain. Trimming shortened V by 3 bases and J by 5 bases, and 7 bases separated the two germline ends. The CDR3 extends over 12 amino acids. CDR1 is WSHSY and CDR2 is SAAADI in the germline V gene. The CDR3 DNA sequence: TGCGCCAGCAGTGAATTTAGAACTGAAGCTTTCTTT. Residues: CASSEFRTEAFF.

The genes are TRBV2 and TRBJ1-6, with D perhaps TRBD1 (6 bases). This CDR3 is 15 amino acids long. In germline, CDR1 is SNHLY, CDR2 FYNNEI. Deletions cut 8 bases from V and 10 bases from J, with 21 bases between. Here the CDR3 reads CASGTVGGADSPLHF. The CDR3 nucleotides read TGTGCCAGCGGAACGGTGGGGGGCGCCGACTCACCCCTCCACTTT.

This clonotype was counted many times. The chain uses TRBV7-2 and TRBJ2-5, with TRBD2 matching over 7 bases. Germline CDR1 SGHTA, CDR2 FQGNSA. This CDR3 has 13 amino acids. With V trimmed by 5 bases and J by 4 bases, 4 bases remained unmatched. The CDR3 region is CASSRGLGETQYF. CDR3 nucleotide sequence: TGTGCCAGCAGCAGAGGACTAGGAGAGACCCAGTACTTC.

This clonotype was detected a few times. V usage is TRBV30 and J usage is TRBJ1-1; the match to TRBD1 covers 8 bases. The germline V gene has CDR1 GTSNPN and CDR2 SVGIG (reference sequence). The V segment lost 1 base and the J segment 10 bases; nucleotides outside the gene matches: 2. The CDR3 has 11 amino acids. CDR3 region: CAWSEDRAAFF. The CDR3 nucleotides read TGTGCCTGGAGTGAGGACAGGGCAGCTTTCTTT.

Ten or more counts support this clonotype. The J gene is TRBJ1-1, the V gene TRBV4-2; unclear D gene. This CDR3 region has 14 residues. V gave up 0 bases and J gave up 2 bases, with 7 bases separating them. The germline V gene encodes CDR1 LGHNA and CDR2 YNFKEQ. Here the CDR3 DNA reads TGTGCCAGCAGCCAAGAAGGAGAAAACACTGAAGCTTTCTTT. It is translated as CASSQEGENTEAFF.

Only a few counts were recorded for this clonotype. The chain joins TRBV20-1 to TRBJ1-5; D uncertain. Trimming left V 0 bases short and J 1 base short, with 7 bases between. CDR1 is DFQATT and CDR2 is SNEGSKA in the germline V gene (reference sequence). This CDR3 has 14 residues. This CDR3 is CSARDNWSNQPQHF. CDR3 sequence (DNA): TGCAGTGCTAGAGATAACTGGAGCAATCAGCCCCAGCATTTT.

In its sample, this clonotype was seen many times. The chain uses TRBV30 and TRBJ1-2; D ambiguous. V lost 4 bases, J lost 2 bases, and 11 bases lay in between. The CDR3 is made up of 13 amino acids. Per germline, CDR1 GTSNPN and CDR2 SVGIG (reference sequence). CDR3 in amino acids: CAWTRALNYGYTF. DNA for the CDR3: TGTGCCTGGACACGGGCCTTGAACTATGGCTACACCTTC.

This clonotype was observed at least ten times. This chain links TRBV5-4 with TRBJ2-7; TRBD2 matches 8 bases. This CDR3 comprises 17 residues. After removal of 4 bases from V and 0 bases from J, the junction contained 12 bases not matched to a gene. Germline V gene data show CDR1 as SGHNT and CDR2 as YYREEE (reference sequence). Here the CDR3 reads CASSRPAGARSSYEQYF. The CDR3 DNA reads as TGTGCCAGCAGCCGACCAGCGGGGGCCAGAAGCTCCTACGAGCAGTACTTC.

There are many counts of this clonotype. The rearrangement joins TRBV4-2 to TRBJ2-3; D may be TRBD1 or TRBD2 (6 bases each). Trimming removed 4 bases at V and 2 bases at J, with 10 bases between. There are 14 residues in the CDR3. Per the germline V gene, CDR1 is LGHNA and CDR2 is YNFKEQ. The CDR3 coding sequence is TGTGCCAGCAGCCGCGGGACACCCACAGATACGCAGTATTTT. Translation gives CASSRGTPTDTQYF.

Many counts were recorded for this clonotype. The chain uses TRBV29-1 and TRBJ2-7; TRBD1 matches at 7 bases. Germline CDR1 SQVTM, CDR2 ANQGSEA. V lost 4 bases, J lost 5 bases, and 2 bases stayed unmatched. This CDR3 is built from 11 residues. This chain's CDR3 is CSVGRGNEQYF. As DNA, the CDR3 is TGCAGCGTTGGCAGGGGGAACGAGCAGTACTTC.

This clonotype was seen many times. The V call is TRBV10-3, the J call TRBJ2-7; 10 bases line up with TRBD2. CDR3 length: 14 residues. With 6 bases clipped from V and 2 bases from J, the junction kept 4 bases outside the gene matches. CDR1 ENHRY and CDR2 SYGVKD come from the germline V gene. CDR3 nucleotide sequence: TGTGCCATCAGGGAGGGACTAGCGACCTACGAGCAGTACTTC. It is translated as CAIREGLATYEQYF.